This is a list of T cell receptor beta chains from one sample in a study of blood T cell repertoires in COVID-19. Assay used: immunoSEQ multiplex PCR; TCRdb lists only in-frame clones, some missing. The table records more than 150,000 clones, roughly 84% of them present only once. Sequencing used PBMCs or T cells enriched from blood (not recorded which). These receptors all come from a woman aged 50 to 60 who had recovered from COVID-19. Both conserved end residues are part of each CDR3. Each record gives: V gene, D gene, clone size, J gene, CDR3 protein, CDR3 DNA. D genes are given only for firm matches. Some rows have no size entry. The others give once, few or many, or a class for an expanded clone.

>TRBV7-2|NA|few|TRBJ1-2
CASSLAQDYGGYTF
TGTGCCAGCAGCTTAGCGCAGGATTACGGTGGCTACACCTTC
>TRBV28|NA|NA|TRBJ2-2
CASSSPTRTGELFF
TGTGCCAGCAGTTCGCCGACTAGGACCGGGGAGCTGTTTTTT
>TRBV2|NA|NA|TRBJ1-5
CASSAEGGNQPQHF
TGTGCCAGCAGTGCGGAGGGAGGGAATCAGCCCCAGCATTTT
>TRBV2|NA|NA|TRBJ2-6
CASSAVSGANVLTF
TGTGCCAGCAGTGCAGTCTCTGGGGCCAACGTCCTGACTTTC
>TRBV20-1|NA|NA|TRBJ1-1
CSASVSWSGLSEAFF
TGCAGTGCTAGTGTTTCTTGGTCAGGGTTGAGTGAAGCTTTCTTT
>TRBV5-4|TRBD2|once|TRBJ2-5
CASSLDSGVFETQYF
TGTGCCAGCAGCTTGGATAGCGGGGTCTTTGAGACCCAGTACTTC
>TRBV11-3|NA|NA|TRBJ1-3
CASSLDTQGSGNTIYF
TGTGCCAGCAGCTTAGACACTCAGGGAAGTGGAAACACCATATATTTT
>TRBV28|TRBD1|NA|TRBJ2-7
CASITGGGHEQYF
TGTGCCAGCATAACAGGGGGTGGCCACGAGCAGTACTTC
>TRBV5-5|NA|NA|TRBJ2-1
CASSLTGNSYNEQFF
TGTGCCAGCAGCTTGACAGGGAACTCCTACAATGAGCAGTTCTTC
>TRBV18|NA|once|TRBJ2-1
CASSPLSVTRDEQFF
TGTGCCAGCTCACCACTGTCCGTGACCAGGGATGAGCAGTTCTTC
>TRBV24-1|NA|NA|TRBJ1-1
CATSAGMNTEAFF
TGTGCCACCAGTGCAGGGATGAACACTGAAGCTTTCTTT
>TRBV19|TRBD1|NA|TRBJ1-1
CASSIGQGATMNTEAFF
TGTGCCAGTAGTATCGGTCAGGGGGCGACGATGAACACTGAAGCTTTCTTT
>TRBV28|TRBD2|NA|TRBJ2-3
CASSLPYGTSGSSDTQYF
TGTGCCAGCAGTTTACCCTACGGGACTAGCGGGAGTTCAGATACGCAGTATTTT
>TRBV5-1|NA|few|TRBJ1-2
CASSLEQGLYGYTF
TGCGCCAGCAGCTTGGAGCAGGGGTTATATGGCTACACCTTC
>TRBV19|TRBD2|NA|TRBJ2-7
CASSTGLAYTYEQYF
TGTGCCAGTAGTACAGGACTAGCGTATACCTACGAGCAGTACTTC
>TRBV11-1|TRBD2|few|TRBJ2-1
CASSLARTSGNEQFF
TGTGCCAGCAGCTTAGCCCGGACTAGCGGGAATGAGCAGTTCTTC
>TRBV19|TRBD2|NA|TRBJ2-1
CASSISSGGASEQFF
TGTGCCAGTAGTATTTCTAGCGGGGGGGCAAGTGAGCAGTTCTTC
>TRBV9|TRBD1|NA|TRBJ2-1
CASSVGGTGGQFF
TGTGCCAGCAGCGTAGGTGGGACAGGGGGACAGTTCTTC
>TRBV3-1/TRBV3-2|NA|NA|TRBJ2-7
CASSRLGEQYF
TGTGCCAGCAGCCGACTCGGCGAGCAGTACTTC